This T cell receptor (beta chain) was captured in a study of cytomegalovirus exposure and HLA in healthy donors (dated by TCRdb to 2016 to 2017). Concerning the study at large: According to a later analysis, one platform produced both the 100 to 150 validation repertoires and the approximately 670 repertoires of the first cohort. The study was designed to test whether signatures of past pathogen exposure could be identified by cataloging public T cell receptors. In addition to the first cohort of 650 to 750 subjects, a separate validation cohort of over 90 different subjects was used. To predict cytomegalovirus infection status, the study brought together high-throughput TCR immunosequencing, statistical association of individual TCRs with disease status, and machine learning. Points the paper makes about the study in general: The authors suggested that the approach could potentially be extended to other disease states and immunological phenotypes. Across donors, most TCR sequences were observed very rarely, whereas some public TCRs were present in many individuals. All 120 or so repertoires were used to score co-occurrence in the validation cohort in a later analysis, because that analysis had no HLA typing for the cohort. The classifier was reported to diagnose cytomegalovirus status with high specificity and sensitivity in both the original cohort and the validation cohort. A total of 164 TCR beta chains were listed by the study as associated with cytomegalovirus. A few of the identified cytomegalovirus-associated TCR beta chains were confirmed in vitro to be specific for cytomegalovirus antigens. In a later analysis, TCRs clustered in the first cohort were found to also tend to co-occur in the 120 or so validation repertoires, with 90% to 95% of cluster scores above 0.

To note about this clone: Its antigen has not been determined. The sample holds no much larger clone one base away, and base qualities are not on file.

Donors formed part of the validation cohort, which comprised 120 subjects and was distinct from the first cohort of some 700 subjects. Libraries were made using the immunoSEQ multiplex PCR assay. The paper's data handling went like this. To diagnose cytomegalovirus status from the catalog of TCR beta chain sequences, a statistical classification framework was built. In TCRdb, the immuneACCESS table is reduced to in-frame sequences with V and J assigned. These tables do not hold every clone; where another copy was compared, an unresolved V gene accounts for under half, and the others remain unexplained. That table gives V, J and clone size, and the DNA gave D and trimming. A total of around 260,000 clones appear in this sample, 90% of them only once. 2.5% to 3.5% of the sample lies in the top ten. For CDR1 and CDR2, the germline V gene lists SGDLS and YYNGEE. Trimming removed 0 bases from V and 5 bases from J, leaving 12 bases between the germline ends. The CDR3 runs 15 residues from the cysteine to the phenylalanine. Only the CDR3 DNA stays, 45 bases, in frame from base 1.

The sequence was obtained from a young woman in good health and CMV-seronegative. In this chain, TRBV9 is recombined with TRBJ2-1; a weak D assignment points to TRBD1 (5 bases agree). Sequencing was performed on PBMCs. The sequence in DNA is TGTGCCAGCAGCGTAGAAGGACACTTAAACAATGAGCAGTTCTTC. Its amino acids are CASSVEGHLNNEQFF. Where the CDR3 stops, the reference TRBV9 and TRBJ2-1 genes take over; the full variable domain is DSGVTQTPKHLITATGQRVTLRCSPRSGDLSVYWYQQSLDQGLQFLIQYYNGEERAKGNILERFSAQQFPDLHSELNLSSLELGDSALYFCASSVEGHLNNEQFFGPGTRLTVL.